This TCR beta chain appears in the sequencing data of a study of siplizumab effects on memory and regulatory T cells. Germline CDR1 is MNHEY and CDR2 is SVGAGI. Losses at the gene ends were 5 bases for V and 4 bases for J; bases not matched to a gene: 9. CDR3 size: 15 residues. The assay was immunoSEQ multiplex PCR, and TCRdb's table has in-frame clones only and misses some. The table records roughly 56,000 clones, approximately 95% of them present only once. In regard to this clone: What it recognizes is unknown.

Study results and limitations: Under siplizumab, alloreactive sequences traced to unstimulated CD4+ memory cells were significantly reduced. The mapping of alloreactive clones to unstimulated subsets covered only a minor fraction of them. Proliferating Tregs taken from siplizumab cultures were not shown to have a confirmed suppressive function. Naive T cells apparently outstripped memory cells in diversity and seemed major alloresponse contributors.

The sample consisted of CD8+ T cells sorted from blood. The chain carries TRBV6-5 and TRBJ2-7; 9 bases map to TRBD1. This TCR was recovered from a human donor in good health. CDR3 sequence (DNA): TGTGCCAGCAGTGCGACAGGGGGAAGTGGATACGAGCAGTACTTC. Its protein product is CASSATGGSGYEQYF.